One sample yielded the 19 T cell receptor beta chains listed below, sequenced in a study of T cell changes during pregnancy in multiple sclerosis. Data came from immunoSEQ multiplex PCR; TCRdb stores just in-frame clones and leaves some out. The sample carries 38,000 or so clones, 90% recorded once. Sequences were derived from CD4+ T cells from peripheral blood mononuclear cells, sampled in the second trimester of pregnancy. Every receptor here comes from a female donor with multiple sclerosis, enrolled in a pregnancy study.

The rearrangement links TRBV6-5 to TRBJ1-3; no definite D call. From germline, CDR1 is MNHEY and CDR2 SVGAGI. V dropped 0 bases and J dropped 0 bases, with 9 bases sitting between them. This CDR3 comprises 16 residues. CDR3 in DNA: TGTGCCAGCAGTTACTCGCTAGCGTACTCTGGAAACACCATATATTTT. Its protein is CASSYSLAYSGNTIYF.

This chain links TRBV28 with TRBJ2-7; no clear D. The V gene lost 1 base and the J gene lost 2 bases, with 12 bases spanning the gap. The CDR3 loop spans 15 amino acids. The germline CDR1 and CDR2 sequences are MDHEN and SYDVKM. CDR3 sequence: CASSLYIEPPYEQYF. CDR3 DNA sequence: TGTGCCAGCAGTTTATATATAGAGCCGCCCTACGAGCAGTACTTC.

V and J are TRBV7-2 and TRBJ2-3; D is perhaps TRBD2 (5 bases). Deletions cut 5 bases from V and 6 bases from J, with 15 bases between. The germline V gene has CDR1 SGHTA and CDR2 FQGNSA. This CDR3 spans 14 amino acids. Written as DNA, the CDR3 is TGTGCCAGCAGCCGACTCTTTGGGAGTGATACGCAGTATTTT. Protein sequence: CASSRLFGSDTQYF.

The CDR3 protein is CASSPTGTGGAGGELFF. For the CDR3, the DNA is TGTGCCAGTAGCCCTACCGGGACAGGGGGCGCCGGCGGGGAGCTGTTTTTT. The chain recombines TRBV19 with TRBJ2-2, with 12 bases that match TRBD1. The CDR3 contains 17 residues. Trimming at V came to 6 bases and at J to 7 bases, leaving 12 bases not matched to a gene. Germline CDR1 LNHDA, CDR2 SQIVND (reference sequence). The variable domain in full, with the rest retrieved from reference TRBV19 and TRBJ2-2, is DGGITQSPKYLFRKEGQNVTLSCEQNLNHDAMYWYRQDPGQGLRLIYYSQIVNDFQKGDIAEGYSVSREKKESFPLTVTSAQKNPTAFYLCASSPTGTGGAGGELFFGEGSRLTVL.

Points on this clone: This sample includes further DNA sequences coding for the same CDR3. The chain recombines TRBV7-9 with TRBJ2-3, with a tentative D call TRBD2 (6 bases). The V gene lost 5 bases and the J gene lost 0 bases, with 12 bases spanning the gap. This CDR3 has 15 residues. CDR1 is SEHNR, CDR2 FQNEAQ, per germline (reference sequence). The CDR3 spells CASSLGLLSTDTQYF. The CDR3 DNA follows: TGTGCCAGCAGCCTGGGACTTCTTAGCACAGATACGCAGTATTTT.

The chain recombines TRBV19 with TRBJ1-1; 10 positions agree with TRBD1. Germline V gene sequence: CDR1 LNHDA, CDR2 SQIVND (reference sequence). CDR3 length: 17 residues. The ends lost 3 bases at V and 4 bases at J; junction bases unmatched: 11. The CDR3: CASSMMGQGYVSTEAFF. The CDR3 coding sequence is TGTGCCAGTAGTATGATGGGACAGGGGTATGTTAGCACTGAAGCTTTCTTT.

This chain uses TRBV5-6 with TRBJ2-7; 7 bases map to TRBD2. The CDR3 contains 15 residues. Germline CDR1 is SGHDT and CDR2 is YYEEEE. V was pared by 0 bases and J by 3 bases, with 6 bases of the junction left unmatched. The DNA for the CDR3 is TGTGCCAGCAGCTTGGGTGGCGGGAGCAACTACGAGCAGTACTTC. The encoded protein is CASSLGGGSNYEQYF.

A single count supports this clone. The gene calls are TRBV6-1 and TRBJ2-5; tentatively, D is TRBD1 (6 bases). Germline CDR1 MNHNS, CDR2 SASEGT. The V end was cut by 5 bases, the J end by 5 bases, with 15 bases between. The CDR3 covers 14 residues. This CDR3 reads CASSKETGLETQYF. CDR3 nucleotides: TGTGCCAGCAGTAAAGAAACAGGGTTGGAGACCCAGTACTTC.

The chain employs TRBV5-1 and TRBJ2-1; perhaps TRBD2 as D (5 bases). Trimming stripped 4 bases from V and 0 bases from J, with 11 bases between. CDR1 is SGHRS, CDR2 YFSETQ, per germline. The CDR3 extends over 15 amino acids. The CDR3 spells CASSRSGSSYNEQFF. DNA of the CDR3: TGCGCCAGCAGCCGAAGCGGTAGCTCCTACAATGAGCAGTTCTTC.

The V call is TRBV7-9, the J call TRBJ2-5; 7 bases map to TRBD2. From germline, CDR1 is SEHNR and CDR2 FQNEAQ (reference sequence). With 5 bases clipped from V and 3 bases from J, the junction kept 12 bases outside the gene matches. The CDR3 is 16 amino acids. CDR3 loop: CASSRVSGTTKETQYF. The CDR3 bases are TGTGCCAGCAGCCGAGTTTCCGGGACTACAAAAGAGACCCAGTACTTC.

The chain is built from TRBV5-1 and TRBJ2-1; 8 bases are a match to TRBD2. Germline V lookup: CDR1 SGHRS, CDR2 YFSETQ. The V segment lost 0 bases and the J segment 5 bases; nucleotides outside the gene matches: 1. This CDR3 comprises 14 residues. CDR3 nucleotides: TGCGCCAGCAGCTTGGACGGGAGGGACAATGAGCAGTTCTTC. Translated: CASSLDGRDNEQFF.

The sample holds one count of this clone. DNA for the CDR3: TGTGCCAGCAGTGGCAGGGGATTGCGGCTAGGGGAGGAGCAGTACTTC. This codes for CASSGRGLRLGEEQYF. V usage is TRBV2 and J usage is TRBJ2-7; tentatively, D is TRBD1 (6 bases). CDR1 and CDR2 from the germline V gene are SNHLY and FYNNEI. V shed 4 bases and J shed 7 bases, with 23 bases lying between them. The CDR3 is 16 residues long.

The chain couples TRBV4-1 to TRBJ2-3, with 10 bases that match TRBD1. The CDR3 length is 17 residues. The germline gives CDR1 MGHRA, CDR2 YSYEKL. The J segment lost 3 bases and the V segment lost 0 bases, leaving 6 bases of the junction unmatched. For the CDR3, the DNA is TGCGCCAGCAGCCAAGAGTGGGGGGACAGGGGAACAGATACGCAGTATTTT. It is translated as CASSQEWGDRGTDTQYF.

The rearrangement uses TRBV14 and TRBJ2-3; 7 nucleotides line up with TRBD2. This CDR3 contains 18 residues. Looked up from germline, CDR1 is SGHDN and CDR2 is FVKESK. The trim removed 1 base at V and 6 bases at J, leaving 16 bases unmatched. The CDR3 coding sequence is TGTGCCAGCAGCCAAGTGGGCGGGAGAAATAGCCTACCGGATACGCAGTATTTT. Its translation: CASSQVGGRNSLPDTQYF.

The chain is built from TRBV9 and TRBJ1-2, with 7 positions matching TRBD1. Trimming took 0 bases from V and 6 from J; bases not matched to a gene: 5. The germline V gene encodes CDR1 SGDLS and CDR2 YYNGEE. The CDR3 covers 14 residues. The CDR3 is CASSVETGSNGYTF. CDR3 coding DNA: TGTGCCAGCAGCGTAGAGACAGGGTCGAATGGCTACACCTTC.

The V gene is TRBV2, the J gene TRBJ1-2; D remains ambiguous. This CDR3 has 14 amino acids. The germline CDR1 and CDR2 sequences are SNHLY and FYNNEI. V shed 4 bases and J shed 0 bases, with 9 bases lying between them. CDR3 DNA: TGTGCCAGCAGTGTGCAGGTAGCTAACTATGGCTACACCTTC. Its translation is CASSVQVANYGYTF.

The rearrangement joins TRBV6-1 to TRBJ2-3; TRBD2 is a possible D gene (6 bases). Germline V CDR1 and CDR2: MNHNS, SASEGT. V lost 4 bases and J 0 bases, leaving 11 bases between the germline ends. This CDR3 is built from 15 residues. The CDR3 loop is CASSGDSLSTDTQYF. CDR3 DNA sequence: TGTGCCAGCAGTGGGGACTCTTTGAGCACAGATACGCAGTATTTT.

The chain joins TRBV2 to TRBJ2-7; TRBD1 agrees at 8 bases. J lost 0 bases, V lost 10 bases, and 2 bases had no gene match. Germline values: CDR1 SNHLY, CDR2 FYNNEI. The CDR3 totals 12 residues. For the CDR3, the DNA is TGTGCCACCCAGGGGGCCTCCTACGAGCAGTACTTC. Its translation is CATQGASYEQYF. Variable domain in full (rest from reference TRBV2 and TRBJ2-7): EPEVTQTPSHQVTQMGQEVILRCVPISNHLYFYWYRQILGQKVEFLVSFYNNEISEKSEIFDDQFSVERPDGSNFTLKIRSTKLEDSAMYFCATQGASYEQYFGPGTRLTVT.

The chain uses TRBV27 and TRBJ1-1, with a tentative D call TRBD1 (5 bases). V dropped 6 bases and J dropped 0 bases, with 14 bases sitting between them. This CDR3 has 15 amino acids. In germline, CDR1 is MNHEY, CDR2 SMNVEV (reference sequence). As DNA, the CDR3 is TGTGCCAGCAGGAGGCAGGGCTTCATGAACACTGAAGCTTTCTTT. It codes for CASRRQGFMNTEAFF.